This T cell receptor (beta chain) was sequenced during a study of cytomegalovirus exposure and HLA in healthy donors. Study details: In terms of ancestry, the Caucasian-associated cluster contained roughly 80% of the 398 genotyped donors.

Notes on the study in general: When a later analysis was performed, an Asian-associated ancestry cluster reportedly had fewer N-insertions than the roughly 700-donor mean. According to an earlier analysis, most TCR beta V segments yielded productive rearrangements about 90% or about 30% of the time.

Though nominally healthy at sampling, donors likely had unrecorded immune exposures. V lost 6 bases, J lost 6 bases, and 14 bases lay in between. The V gene's germline CDR1 is MDHEN and CDR2 SYDVKM. The CDR3 has 14 amino acids. Note on this clone: Its antigen is currently unknown.

A multiplex PCR was run with 60 Vbeta primers and 13 Jbeta primers. Method: immunoSEQ multiplex PCR; TCRdb's copy keeps in-frame clones and lacks some. The sample lists roughly 69,000 clones; more than 60% were seen once. V usage is TRBV28 and J usage is TRBJ2-2, with D perhaps matching TRBD1 (5 bases). The sequenced sample was PBMCs. This clonotype was obtained from a male donor in good health and CMV-seropositive. CDR3 protein: CASRVGQAAGELFF. The CDR3 DNA is TGTGCCAGCAGGGTGGGGCAGGCGGCCGGGGAGCTGTTTTTT.